Sequencing of this TCR beta chain was carried out in a study of T-cell memory formation after mild COVID-19. Study observations and caveats: Cross-reactive memory apparently joined, as some responding clones appeared in pre-infection memory. A balance of CD4 and CD8 characterized clones contracting day 15 to 85, whereas later expanders leaned CD4+. Chiefly within CM and EM were the contracting CD4+ clones; CD8+ ones were within EMRA.

Using its own MiXCR run on the 5' RACE reads, TCRdb lists one record per CDR3 protein. Of 200,000 to 250,000 distinct CDR3 sequences in the sample, around 10% were seen once. This CDR3 is 15 amino acids long. J lost 7 bases, V lost 3 bases, and 9 bases had no gene match. The germline V gene has CDR1 SGHRS and CDR2 YFSETQ. This clonotype was observed many times. Its specificity is not known. The sequenced sample was PBMCs or a T cell subset sorted from them (not recorded which). The clonotype was recovered from a man younger than 35 who had mild COVID-19 (a few samples of this study predate the infection). Cell type and time point are not known. The rearrangement links TRBV5-1 to TRBJ2-1, with 8 bases matching TRBD2. The CDR3 here is CASSYERGPNNEQFF. The CDR3 nucleotides read TGCGCCAGCAGCTACGAGCGGGGGCCCAATAATGAGCAGTTCTTC. Looking up the rest from reference TRBV5-1 and TRBJ2-1 gives the full variable domain: KAGVTQTPRYLIKTRGQQVTLSCSPISGHRSVSWYQQTPGQGLQFLFEYFSETQRNKGNFPGRFSGRQFSNSRSEMNVSTLELGDSALYLCASSYERGPNNEQFFGPGTRLTVL.